The next 11 T cell receptor beta chains were all read from a single sample in a study of molecular identifiers for immune sequencing clone quantification. Each CDR3 protein gets one entry after TCRdb re-called the PCR reads with MiXCR. The table lists hundreds of thousands of distinct CDR3 sequences, about 25% of them singletons. The sequenced sample was naive CD8+ T cells from blood, with Jurkat cell RNA spiked in. Subset meaning: FACS-sorted CD8+CD4-CCR7+CD45RA+ naive T cells. The receptor source for this set is a human donor in good health. Some libraries in this study had Jurkat cell RNA spiked in.

This clonotype was seen ten or more times. This sequence joins TRBV4-3 and TRBJ1-1, with D possibly being TRBD1 (5 bases). The CDR3 sequence is 15 residues long. The germline V gene has CDR1 LGHNA and CDR2 YSLEER. Deletions cut 0 bases from V and 4 bases from J, with 12 bases between. CDR3 sequence (DNA): TGCGCCAGCAGCCAAGATGTAGGGGAGGGCACTGAAGCTTTCTTT. Translated, it gives CASSQDVGEGTEAFF.

Concerning this clonotype itself: A much more abundant neighbour one base away suggests this may be a read error. V is TRBV27 and J is TRBJ2-4; 7 nucleotides agree with TRBD1. With 4 bases clipped from V and 1 base from J, the junction kept 10 bases outside the gene matches. This CDR3 comprises 17 residues. Per germline, CDR1 MNHEY and CDR2 SMNVEV (reference sequence). The CDR3 reads CASSWGLDRAAKNIQYF. CDR3 nucleotide sequence: TGTGCCAGCAGTTGGGGGCTCGACAGGGCGGCCAAAAACATTCAGTACTTC.

Regarding this clonotype: A much larger clone lies a single base off, so this may be a read error. This rearrangement joins TRBV2 to TRBJ1-3, with 10 nucleotides matching TRBD1. Germline V CDR1 and CDR2: SNHLY, FYNNEI. CDR3 length: 17 amino acids. This CDR3 is CASQERQGAKMGNTIYF. Written as DNA, the CDR3 is TGTGCAAGCCAAGAGAGACAGGGGGCGAAAATGGGAAACACCATATATTTT. Full variable domain (missing parts from reference TRBV2 and TRBJ1-3): EPEVTQTPSHQVTQMGQEVILRCVPISNHLYFYWYRQILGQKVEFLVSFYNNEISEKSEIFDDQFSVERPDGSNFTLKIRSTKLEDSAMYFCASQERQGAKMGNTIYFGEGSWLTVV.

This clonotype was found once. This may come from a read error, since a much larger clone is one base off. The rearrangement links TRBV13 to TRBJ2-4; D is tentatively TRBD1 or TRBD2 (5 bases each). CDR3 length equals 13 residues. The germline V gene has CDR1 PRHDT and CDR2 FYEKMQ (reference sequence). In nucleotides, the CDR3 is TGTGCCTGCAGCTTAGGGGACGACGGCATTCAGTACTTC. This encodes CACSLGDDGIQYF.

This clonotype was found many times. V gene TRBV7-9 combines with J gene TRBJ1-4; 7 bases are shared with TRBD1. The germline V gene has CDR1 SEHNR and CDR2 FQNEAQ (reference sequence). V shed 4 bases, J shed 7 bases, and the junction held 6 bases outside the gene matches. There are 14 residues in the CDR3. The CDR3: CASSSGTDPEKLFF. In DNA form, the CDR3 reads TGTGCCAGCAGCTCCGGGACAGATCCTGAAAAACTGTTTTTT.

This clonotype was found many times. The chain uses TRBV20-1 and TRBJ1-3; D may be TRBD1 (5 bases). V was shortened by 6 bases and J by 0 bases, with 15 bases between the two germline ends. This CDR3 contains 15 residues. Germline CDR1 is DFQATT and CDR2 is SNEGSKA (reference sequence). The CDR3 DNA follows: TGCAGTGCCCGGGGACGGGTTAACTCTGGAAACACCATATATTTT. This translates into CSARGRVNSGNTIYF.

This clonotype was seen more than once but under ten times. The V gene is TRBV5-1, the J gene TRBJ2-7; 10 bases match TRBD2. The CDR3 runs 15 residues. The V gene's germline CDR1 is SGHRS and CDR2 YFSETQ. With 1 base clipped from V and 5 bases from J, the junction kept 6 bases outside the gene matches. CDR3 sequence reads: CASSLYEREGNEQYF. The CDR3 DNA follows: TGCGCCAGCAGCTTGTACGAGCGGGAGGGGAACGAGCAGTACTTC.

This clonotype was seen repeatedly, ten times or more. The chain combines TRBV14 with TRBJ1-2; 8 bases are a match to TRBD1. Germline lookup yields CDR1 SGHDN and CDR2 FVKESK. This CDR3 spans 15 amino acids. V trimming: 3 bases; J trimming: 0 bases; junction bases outside the gene matches: 3. The CDR3 here is CASSQDRVTNYGYTF. The CDR3 DNA reads TGTGCCAGCAGCCAGGACAGGGTTACTAACTATGGCTACACCTTC.

On this clonotype itself: A much more abundant neighbour one base away suggests this may be a read error. J is TRBJ1-1 and V is TRBV7-9; no firm D call. Germline values: CDR1 SEHNR, CDR2 FQNEAQ (reference sequence). The CDR3 is 14 residues long. In DNA, the CDR3 is TGTGCCGGCAGCCCTGGCGGGCCGGCCACTGAAGCTTTCTTT. Translation: CAGSPGGPATEAFF.

Note on this clonotype: A much bigger clone sits one base away, suggesting this may be a read error. The V and J genes are TRBV6-6 and TRBJ1-5; no definite D call. The CDR3 extends over 15 amino acids. Trimming took 7 bases from V and 0 from J, leaving 13 bases between them. Germline CDR1 is MNHNY and CDR2 is SVGAGI (reference sequence). CDR3 protein: CASNYGPYSNQPQHF. The CDR3 DNA reads TGTGCCAGCAATTATGGCCCTTATAGCAATCAGCCCCAGCATTTT.

Concerning this clonotype itself: A read error is possible here, since a much larger clone lies one base away. This chain links TRBV7-9 with TRBJ2-7; D perhaps matches TRBD2 (6 bases). V was clipped by 10 bases and J by 12 bases, with 19 bases between them. From germline, CDR1 is SEHNR and CDR2 FQNEAQ (reference sequence). The CDR3 is made up of 11 amino acids. The CDR3 DNA reads TGTGCCATCCAAGGCGGGGCTGGGGGGTACTTC. This codes for CAIQGGAGGYF.